This T cell receptor beta chain was identified during a study of Graves' ophthalmopathy and Graves' hyperthyroidism. Germline CDR1 and CDR2: KGHDR and SFDVKD. The CDR3 has 16 amino acids. The V end was cut by 4 bases, the J end by 4 bases, with 18 bases between. Orbital computed tomography, together with clinical symptoms, serum thyroxine, TRAb and thyroid ultrasound, was used for diagnosis. As the template, RNA transcripts were used to amplify TCR beta CDR3 regions. Following a first-round RT-PCR that used HTBI primers, a second-round multiplex PCR was carried out. TCRdb reanalysed the multiplex PCR reads using MiXCR and keeps one entry per CDR3 protein. The sample holds about 420,000 distinct CDR3 sequences, around 21% seen once. Ten or more counts support this clonotype.

The sample taken for sequencing was peripheral blood. The chain recombines TRBV24-1 with TRBJ1-1; the D gene is possibly TRBD1 (6 bases). The receptor was isolated from a woman aged 18-30 years with stable Graves' hyperthyroidism. The CDR3 region is CATSESTRGPSTEAFF. In nucleotides, the CDR3 is TGTGCCACCAGTGAGAGTACCAGGGGCCCCAGCACTGAAGCTTTCTTT.